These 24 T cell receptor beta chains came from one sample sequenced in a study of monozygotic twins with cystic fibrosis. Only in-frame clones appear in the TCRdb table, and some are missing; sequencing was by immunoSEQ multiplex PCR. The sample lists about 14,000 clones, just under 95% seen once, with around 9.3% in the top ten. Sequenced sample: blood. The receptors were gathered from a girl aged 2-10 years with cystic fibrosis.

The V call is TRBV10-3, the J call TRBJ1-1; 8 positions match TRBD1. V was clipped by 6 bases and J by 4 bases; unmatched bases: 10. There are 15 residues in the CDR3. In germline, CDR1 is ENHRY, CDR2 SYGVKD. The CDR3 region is CAIRISGQGITEAFF. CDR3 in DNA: TGTGCCATCAGGATCTCCGGACAGGGTATCACTGAAGCTTTCTTT.

DNA of the CDR3: TGTGCCAGCTCACCAATAGACAGGTTCGGCGAGCAGTACTTC. Its translation is CASSPIDRFGEQYF. The V call is TRBV18, the J call TRBJ2-7; D might be TRBD1 (6 bases). The CDR3 has 14 residues. Germline CDR1 KGHSH, CDR2 LQKENI. Deletions cut 2 bases from V and 6 bases from J, with 14 bases between.

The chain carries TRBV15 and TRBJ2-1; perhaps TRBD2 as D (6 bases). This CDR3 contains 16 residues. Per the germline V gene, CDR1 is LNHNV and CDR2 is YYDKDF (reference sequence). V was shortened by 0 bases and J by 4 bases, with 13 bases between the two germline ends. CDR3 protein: CATSRDTASDYNEQFF. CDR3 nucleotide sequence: TGTGCCACCAGCAGAGATACGGCTAGCGATTACAATGAGCAGTTCTTC.

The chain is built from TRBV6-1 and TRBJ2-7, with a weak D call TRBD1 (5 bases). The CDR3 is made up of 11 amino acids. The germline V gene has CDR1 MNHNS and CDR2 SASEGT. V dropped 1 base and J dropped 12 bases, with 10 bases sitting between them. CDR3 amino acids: CASSEEDSSYF. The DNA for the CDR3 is TGTGCCAGCAGTGAAGAAGACAGCTCGTACTTC.

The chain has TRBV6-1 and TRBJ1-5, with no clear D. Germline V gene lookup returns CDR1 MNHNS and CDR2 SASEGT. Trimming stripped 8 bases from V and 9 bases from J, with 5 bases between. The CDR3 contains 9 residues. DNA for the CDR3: TGTGCCAGCGGCAGGCCCCAGCATTTT. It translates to CASGRPQHF.

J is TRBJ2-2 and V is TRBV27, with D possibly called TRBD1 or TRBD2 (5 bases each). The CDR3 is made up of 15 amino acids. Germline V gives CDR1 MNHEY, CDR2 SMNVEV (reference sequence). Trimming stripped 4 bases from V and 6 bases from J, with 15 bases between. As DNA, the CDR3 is TGTGCCAGCAGTTATCTAGAGGGGACCGCCGGGGAGCTGTTTTTT. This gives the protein CASSYLEGTAGELFF.

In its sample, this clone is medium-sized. The CDR3, as DNA: TGTGCCGCCCACTTTAGGGCGAGCTCAGATACGCAGTATTTT. This gives the protein CAAHFRASSDTQYF. The chain recombines TRBV15 with TRBJ2-3; D unclear. The CDR3 extends over 14 amino acids. Trimming took off 11 bases at V and 4 bases at J, with 19 bases between the two ends. Germline V gene data show CDR1 as LNHNV and CDR2 as YYDKDF (reference sequence).

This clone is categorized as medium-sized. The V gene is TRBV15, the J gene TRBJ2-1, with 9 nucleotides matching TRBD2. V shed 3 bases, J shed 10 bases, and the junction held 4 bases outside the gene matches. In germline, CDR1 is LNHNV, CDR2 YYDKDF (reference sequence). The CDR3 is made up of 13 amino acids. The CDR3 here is CATSSLAGEEQFF. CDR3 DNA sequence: TGTGCCACCAGCAGCTTAGCGGGAGAAGAGCAGTTCTTC.

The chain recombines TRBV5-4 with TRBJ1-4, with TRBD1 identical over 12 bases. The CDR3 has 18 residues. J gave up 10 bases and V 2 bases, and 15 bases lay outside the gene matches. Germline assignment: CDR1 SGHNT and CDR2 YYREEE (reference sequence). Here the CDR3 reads CASSLGTGGPKGIGKLFF. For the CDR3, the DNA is TGTGCCAGCAGCTTAGGGACAGGGGGCCCGAAGGGAATCGGAAAACTGTTTTTT.

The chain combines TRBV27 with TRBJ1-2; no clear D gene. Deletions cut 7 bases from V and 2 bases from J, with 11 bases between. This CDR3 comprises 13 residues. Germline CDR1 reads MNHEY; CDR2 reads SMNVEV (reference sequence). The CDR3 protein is CASTPGLNYGYTF. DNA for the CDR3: TGTGCCAGCACCCCCGGACTGAACTATGGCTACACCTTC.

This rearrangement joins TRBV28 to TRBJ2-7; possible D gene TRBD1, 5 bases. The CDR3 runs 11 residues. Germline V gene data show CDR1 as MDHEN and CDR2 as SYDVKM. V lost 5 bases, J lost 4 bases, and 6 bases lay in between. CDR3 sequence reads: CASSRGYEQYF. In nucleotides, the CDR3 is TGTGCCAGCAGTAGGGGTTACGAGCAGTACTTC.

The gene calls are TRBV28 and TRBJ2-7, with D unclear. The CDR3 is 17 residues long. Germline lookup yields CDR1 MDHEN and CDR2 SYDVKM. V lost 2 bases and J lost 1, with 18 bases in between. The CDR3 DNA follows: TGTGCCAGCAGTTTAGGGAAAAGGGAAGTCCCTTCCTACGAGCAGTACTTC. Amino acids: CASSLGKREVPSYEQYF. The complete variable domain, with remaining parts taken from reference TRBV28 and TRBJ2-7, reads DVKVTQSSRYLVKRTGEKVFLECVQDMDHENMFWYRQDPGLGLRLIYFSYDVKMKEKGDIPEGYSVSREKKERFSLILESASTNQTSMYLCASSLGKREVPSYEQYFGPGTRLTVT.

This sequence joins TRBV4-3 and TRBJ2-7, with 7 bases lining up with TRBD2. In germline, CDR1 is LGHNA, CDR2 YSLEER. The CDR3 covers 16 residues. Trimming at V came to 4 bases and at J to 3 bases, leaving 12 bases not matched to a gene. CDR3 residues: CASSLRAGVINYEQYF. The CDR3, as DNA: TGCGCCAGCAGCCTACGGGCGGGAGTAATTAACTACGAGCAGTACTTC.

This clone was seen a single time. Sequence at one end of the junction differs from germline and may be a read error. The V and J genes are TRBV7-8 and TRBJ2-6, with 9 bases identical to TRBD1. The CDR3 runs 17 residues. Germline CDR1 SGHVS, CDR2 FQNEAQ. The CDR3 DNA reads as TGTGCCAGCAGCCCCCGGGACAGGGTCTCTGGAGCCAACGTCCTGACTTTC. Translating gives CASSPRDRVSGANVLTF.

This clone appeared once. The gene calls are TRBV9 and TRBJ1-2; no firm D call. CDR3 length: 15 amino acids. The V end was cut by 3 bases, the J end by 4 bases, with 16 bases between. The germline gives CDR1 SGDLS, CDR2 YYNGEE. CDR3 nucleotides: TGTGCCAGCAGCGCCACTAGCGGGAACAGCTATGGCTACACCTTC. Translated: CASSATSGNSYGYTF.

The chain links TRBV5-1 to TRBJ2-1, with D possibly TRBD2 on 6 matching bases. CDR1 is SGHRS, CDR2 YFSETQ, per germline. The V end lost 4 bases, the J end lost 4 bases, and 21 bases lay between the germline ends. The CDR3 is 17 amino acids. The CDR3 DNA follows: TGCGCCAGCAGCGCGAACCTAGCGCCTGGGGGGTACAATGAGCAGTTCTTC. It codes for CASSANLAPGGYNEQFF.

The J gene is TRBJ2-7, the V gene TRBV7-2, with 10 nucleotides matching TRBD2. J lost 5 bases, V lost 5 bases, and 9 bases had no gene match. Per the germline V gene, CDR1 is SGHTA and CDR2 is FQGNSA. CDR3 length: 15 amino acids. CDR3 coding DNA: TGTGCCAGCAGCACCCCACTAGCGGGAAGCAACGAGCAGTACTTC. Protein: CASSTPLAGSNEQYF.

The CDR3 bases are TGTGCCAGCAGTCCCAGCGCGGCAACAGATACGCAGTATTTT. Amino acid sequence: CASSPSAATDTQYF. The rearrangement links TRBV7-2 to TRBJ2-3; D ambiguous. This CDR3 has 14 residues. Looked up from germline, CDR1 is SGHTA and CDR2 is FQGNSA. Trimming shortened V by 6 bases and J by 3 bases, and 13 bases separated the two germline ends.

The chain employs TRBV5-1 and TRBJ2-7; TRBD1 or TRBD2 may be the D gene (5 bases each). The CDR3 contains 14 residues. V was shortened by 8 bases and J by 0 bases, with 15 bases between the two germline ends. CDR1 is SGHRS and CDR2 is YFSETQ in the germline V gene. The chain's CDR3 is CASFPGPTSYEQYF. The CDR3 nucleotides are TGCGCCAGTTTCCCGGGACCAACCTCCTACGAGCAGTACTTC.

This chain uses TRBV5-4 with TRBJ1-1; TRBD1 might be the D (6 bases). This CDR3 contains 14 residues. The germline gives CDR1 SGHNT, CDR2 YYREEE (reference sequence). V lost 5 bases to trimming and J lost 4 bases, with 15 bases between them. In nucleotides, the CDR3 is TGTGCCAGCAGACTGACAGGTGGGGGCACTGAAGCTTTCTTT. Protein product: CASRLTGGGTEAFF.

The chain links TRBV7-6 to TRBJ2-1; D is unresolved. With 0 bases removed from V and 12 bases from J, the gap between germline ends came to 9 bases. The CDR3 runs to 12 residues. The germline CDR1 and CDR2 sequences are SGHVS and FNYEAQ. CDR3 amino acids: CASSLAHGVQFF. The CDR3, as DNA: TGTGCCAGCAGCTTAGCGCACGGCGTGCAGTTCTTC.

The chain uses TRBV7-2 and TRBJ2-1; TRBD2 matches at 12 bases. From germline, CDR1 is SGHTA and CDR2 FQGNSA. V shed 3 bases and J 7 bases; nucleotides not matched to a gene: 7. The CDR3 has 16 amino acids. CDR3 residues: CASSFGPTSGRNEQFF. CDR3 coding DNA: TGTGCCAGCAGCTTCGGTCCAACTAGCGGGAGGAATGAGCAGTTCTTC.

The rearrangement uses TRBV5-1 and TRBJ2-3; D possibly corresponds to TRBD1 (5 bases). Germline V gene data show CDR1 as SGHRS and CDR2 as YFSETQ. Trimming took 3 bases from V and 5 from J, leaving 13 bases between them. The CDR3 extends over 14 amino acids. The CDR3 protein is CASSYQRGEDTQYF. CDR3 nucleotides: TGCGCCAGCAGCTACCAAAGGGGCGAAGATACGCAGTATTTT.

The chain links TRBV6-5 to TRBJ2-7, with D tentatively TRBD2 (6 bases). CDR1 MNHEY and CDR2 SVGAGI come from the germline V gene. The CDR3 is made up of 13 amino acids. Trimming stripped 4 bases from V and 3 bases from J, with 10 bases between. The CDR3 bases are TGTGCCAGCAGTTCGGGAGTCTACTACGAGCAGTACTTC. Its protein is CASSSGVYYEQYF.